Listed here are 8 T cell receptor beta chains from one sample, sequenced in a study of blood T cell repertoires in COVID-19. The repertoire was sequenced with immunoSEQ multiplex PCR; TCRdb's copy has only in-frame clones and lacks some. The table records around 250,000 clones, approximately 85% of them present only once. Material: PBMCs or T cells enriched from blood (not recorded which). The receptor set was obtained from a woman aged 45-60 years who had recovered from COVID-19.

The V and J genes are TRBV19 and TRBJ1-3; D uncertain. Germline CDR1 LNHDA, CDR2 SQIVND (reference sequence). The germline V and J ends were trimmed by 3 bases and 0 bases, with 12 bases remaining between them. CDR3 length: 16 residues. The CDR3 region is CASSIQSWSSGNTIYF. As DNA, the CDR3 is TGTGCCAGTAGTATTCAGAGCTGGAGCTCTGGAAACACCATATATTTT. The variable domain in full, completed from reference TRBV19 and TRBJ1-3, reads DGGITQSPKYLFRKEGQNVTLSCEQNLNHDAMYWYRQDPGQGLRLIYYSQIVNDFQKGDIAEGYSVSREKKESFPLTVTSAQKNPTAFYLCASSIQSWSSGNTIYFGEGSWLTVV.

This chain links TRBV30 with TRBJ1-6; D not certain. Trimming left V 2 bases short and J 8 bases short, with 10 bases between. The germline V gene has CDR1 GTSNPN and CDR2 SVGIG (reference sequence). This CDR3 is built from 13 residues. The CDR3 region is CAWSRREDSPLHF. As DNA, the CDR3 is TGTGCCTGGAGTCGTCGTGAGGATTCACCCCTCCACTTT.

Here the CDR3 reads CASSNRGNEQFF. The CDR3 nucleotides are TGCGCCAGCAGCAACCGGGGTAATGAGCAGTTCTTC. The chain is built from TRBV4-1 and TRBJ2-1, with a tentative D call TRBD2 (5 bases). V lost 5 bases and J lost 7, with 9 bases in between. CDR3 length equals 12 residues. CDR1 and CDR2 (germline): MGHRA, YSYEKL.

The V and J genes are TRBV7-8 and TRBJ2-1; D is unclear. CDR1 and CDR2 (germline): SGHVS, FQNEAQ. The CDR3 consists of 15 residues. Trimming left V 5 bases short and J 6 bases short, with 17 bases between. The CDR3 coding sequence is TGTGCCAGCAGCCTTAAACCTGGAGTTCTCAATGAGCAGTTCTTC. Amino acids: CASSLKPGVLNEQFF.

The genes are TRBV27 and TRBJ2-7; TRBD1 might be the D (5 bases). The CDR3 runs 13 residues. Germline CDR1 and CDR2: MNHEY and SMNVEV (reference sequence). V lost 3 bases and J 2 bases, leaving 8 bases between the germline ends. In DNA form, the CDR3 reads TGTGCCAGCAGTTTGGGGCTACCCTACGAGCAGTACTTC. This sequence encodes CASSLGLPYEQYF.

The rearrangement joins TRBV28 to TRBJ1-2, with TRBD1 as a possible D gene (6 bases). The ends were cut back, 5 bases at V and 5 bases at J, with 9 bases in the middle. The CDR3 runs to 12 residues. CDR1 and CDR2 from the germline V gene are MDHEN and SYDVKM. The CDR3 protein is CASSATGYGYTF. The CDR3 DNA is TGTGCCAGCAGTGCAACAGGGTATGGCTACACCTTC.

This clone was seen more than once but under ten times. V gene TRBV3-1 (or the pseudogene TRBV3-2) combines with J gene TRBJ2-2; D perhaps matches TRBD2 (5 bases). This CDR3 has 13 residues. The V end lost 1 base, the J end lost 5 bases, and 5 bases lay between the germline ends. CDR1 is LGHDT and CDR2 is YNNKEL in the germline V gene (reference sequence). The CDR3 nucleotides are TGTGCCAGCAGCCAAGGGAGGACCGGGGAGCTGTTTTTT. Its translation is CASSQGRTGELFF.

The genes are TRBV5-1 and TRBJ2-5, with D tentatively TRBD1 (5 bases). The germline CDR1 and CDR2 sequences are SGHRS and YFSETQ. This CDR3 has 14 amino acids. Trimming stripped 0 bases from V and 1 base from J, with 7 bases between. DNA of the CDR3: TGCGCCAGCAGCTTGGCCGACAGCCAAGAGACCCAGTACTTC. It yields the protein CASSLADSQETQYF.